This T cell receptor beta chain was documented in a study of T-cell reconstitution after alpha-beta-depleted transplantation in children. The study, taken as a whole, reports: At around two months after transplant, the alpha-beta T cells were reportedly derived from several hundred expanded clones that came from non-depleted graft cells.

Using unique molecular identifiers, the investigators prepared the TCRbeta library. TCRdb analysed the PCR reads with MiXCR anew, one entry per CDR3 protein. The table lists tens of thousands of distinct CDR3 sequences, 18% of them singletons. CDR1 is SNHLY and CDR2 is FYNNEI in the germline V gene. The V gene lost 4 bases and the J gene lost 2 bases, with 6 bases spanning the gap. This CDR3 spans 12 amino acids. Concerning this clonotype: Its matching antigen is unknown.

This receptor was identified in a male patient aged 2-9 years who had a stem cell transplant for acute lymphoblastic leukemia, so the T cells may come from the graft donor. This rearrangement joins TRBV2 to TRBJ2-7; D not resolved. Sequenced here: PBMCs, mostly from graft donor cells, sampled 360 days after TCRalphabeta/CD19-depleted stem cell transplant. The CDR3, as DNA: TGTGCCAGCAGTGTAAACCCCTACGAGCAGTACTTC. Its protein is CASSVNPYEQYF.